A selection of T cell receptor beta chains follows, all from one sample in a study of T cells in pancreatic ductal adenocarcinoma. This table comes from immunoSEQ multiplex PCR, and its TCRdb copy is limited to in-frame clones, with some not included. The table lists over 85,000 clones, about 95% of them singletons. The specimen was PBMCs. All receptors come from a human donor with pancreatic ductal adenocarcinoma. Both conserved end residues are part of each CDR3. D genes are given only for firm matches. Clone sizes are given selectively: once, few, many, or a class where the clone is expanded.

>TRBD2|TRBV6-5|TRBJ2-5|NA
CASSSLASGQETQYF
TGTGCCAGCTCTAGTTTGGCTAGCGGACAAGAGACCCAGTACTTC
>TRBD2|TRBV28|TRBJ2-7|once
CASRREGPVDEQYF
TGTGCCAGCAGGAGGGAGGGCCCCGTTGACGAGCAGTACTTC
>NA|TRBV2|TRBJ2-2|NA
CASREKETGELFF
TGTGCCAGCAGGGAGAAAGAGACCGGGGAGCTGTTTTTT
>NA|TRBV6-6|TRBJ1-1|NA
CASSFLAGQMNTEAFF
TGTGCCAGCAGTTTTTTAGCAGGACAAATGAACACTGAAGCTTTCTTT
>NA|TRBV27|TRBJ2-1|NA
CASSTRLEVSEQFF
TGTGCCAGCAGCACCCGATTGGAGGTCAGTGAGCAGTTCTTC
>NA|TRBV6-1|TRBJ2-3|NA
CASSDYQADTQYF
TGTGCCAGCAGTGATTACCAGGCAGATACGCAGTATTTT
>NA|TRBV28|TRBJ2-3|NA
CASSSTGDTQYF
TGTGCCAGCAGTTCTACAGGGGATACGCAGTATTTT
>TRBD1|TRBV2|TRBJ2-2|NA
CASSTGQAYTGELFF
TGTGCCAGCAGTACGGGACAGGCATACACCGGGGAGCTGTTTTTT
>NA|TRBV5-6|TRBJ2-5|NA
CASSLDRQETQYF
TGTGCCAGCAGCTTGGACAGGCAAGAGACCCAGTACTTC
>TRBD2|TRBV6-1|TRBJ2-3|NA
CASSEAPLGIAGSTDTQYF
TGTGCCAGCAGTGAAGCACCACTTGGGATAGCGGGAAGCACAGATACGCAGTATTTT
>TRBD1|TRBV18|TRBJ1-4|NA
CASSPPGQGDEKLFF
TGTGCCAGCTCACCTCCGGGACAGGGGGATGAAAAACTGTTTTTT
>NA|TRBV15|TRBJ2-5|NA
CATSRYIGDQYF
TGTGCCACCAGCAGATATATAGGGGACCAGTACTTC
>TRBD1|TRBV10-2|TRBJ1-4|NA
CASSKDRVEKLFF
TGCGCCAGCAGTAAGGACAGGGTTGAAAAACTGTTTTTT
>TRBD2|TRBV7-9|TRBJ2-1|NA
CASSAGPGLVTEQFF
TGTGCCAGCAGCGCCGGACCGGGACTAGTTACTGAGCAGTTCTTC
>TRBD2|TRBV27|TRBJ2-2|NA
CATGTSGRTTGELFF
TGTGCCACCGGGACTAGCGGGAGGACCACCGGGGAGCTGTTTTTT
>NA|TRBV10-3|TRBJ2-7|NA
CAISEHSSYEQYF
TGTGCCATCAGTGAACACAGCTCCTACGAGCAGTACTTC
>TRBD2|TRBV4-1|TRBJ2-2|NA
CASSQWASGSNGELFF
TGCGCCAGCAGCCAATGGGCTAGCGGGAGTAACGGGGAGCTGTTTTTT
>NA|TRBV6-4|TRBJ2-4|NA
CARGHFLAKNIQYF
TGTGCCAGAGGACACTTCCTAGCCAAAAACATTCAGTACTTC
>NA|TRBV10-1|TRBJ2-1|NA
CASSEGRGNIF
TGCGCCAGCAGTGAAGGCAGGGGTAATATCTTC
>NA|TRBV6-4|TRBJ2-4|NA
CASLGLLTKNIQYF
TGTGCCAGCTTGGGACTTTTAACCAAAAACATTCAGTACTTC
>NA|TRBV28|TRBJ1-4|NA
CASSFELKLFF
TGTGCCAGCAGTTTTGAGTTGAAACTGTTTTTT
>NA|TRBV4-3|TRBJ2-2|NA
CASSHSRSRRLNTGELFF
TGCGCCAGCAGCCACTCCCGAAGCAGAAGACTAAACACCGGGGAGCTGTTTTTT
>TRBD1|TRBV19|TRBJ2-2|NA
CASNDRGSNTGELFF
TGTGCCAGCAATGACAGGGGCTCGAACACCGGGGAGCTGTTTTTT